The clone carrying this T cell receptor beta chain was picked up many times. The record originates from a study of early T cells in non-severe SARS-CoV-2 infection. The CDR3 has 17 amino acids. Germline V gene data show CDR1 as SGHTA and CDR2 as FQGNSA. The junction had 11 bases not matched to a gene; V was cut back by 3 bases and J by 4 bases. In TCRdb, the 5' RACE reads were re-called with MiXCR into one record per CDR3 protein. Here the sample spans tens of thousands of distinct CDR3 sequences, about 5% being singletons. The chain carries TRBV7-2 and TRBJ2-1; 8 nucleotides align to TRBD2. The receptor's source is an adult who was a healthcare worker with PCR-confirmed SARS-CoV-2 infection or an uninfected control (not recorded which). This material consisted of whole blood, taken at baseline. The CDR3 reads CASSFTLSGTLYNEQFF. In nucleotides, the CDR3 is TGTGCCAGCAGCTTCACCCTTAGCGGGACGTTGTACAATGAGCAGTTCTTC.